The sequence of this TCR beta chain was determined in a study of spatial heterogeneity in lung cancer. Looking at the study overall: On average, each unique TCR and UMI combination appeared more than ten times in raw reads.

TCRdb analysed the 5' RACE reads with MiXCR anew, one entry per CDR3 protein. This table has about 39,000 distinct CDR3 sequences, 5.8% appearing once. This clonotype was seen more than once but under ten times. Time point given: sample taken at primary tumor resection. Unsorted tumor, nontumor lung tissue or cryopreserved PBMC supplied the whole RNA. A total of fewer than 80 untreated early-stage non-small cell lung cancer patients served as donors. The sequencing used PBMCs, collected at surgery. This TCR came from a male donor with early-stage non-small cell lung cancer.

CDR3 sequence reads: CASSYDGRGEQFF. The DNA for the CDR3 is TGTGCCAGCAGTTACGATGGGAGGGGTGAGCAGTTCTTC. This sequence joins TRBV6-5 and TRBJ2-1; TRBD2 matches at 7 bases. This CDR3 is built from 13 residues. The germline gives CDR1 MNHEY, CDR2 SVGAGI. J gave up 9 bases and V 2 bases, and 4 bases lay outside the gene matches.